These T cell receptor beta chains were read from a single sample in a study of blood T cell repertoires in COVID-19. Profiled with immunoSEQ multiplex PCR; TCRdb holds only in-frame clones, not every one. The data show 200,000 to 250,000 clones, roughly four fifths seen once. Sequenced: PBMCs or T cells enriched from blood (not recorded which). The receptors stem from a man aged 55 to 70 who had recovered from COVID-19. Each CDR3 is given with its conserved first and last residue. Each record gives: clone size, J gene, D gene, V gene, CDR3 DNA, CDR3 protein. A D gene is named only where the DNA matches it firmly. Only some rows state a clone size, as once, few, many or a class for expanded clones.

.,TRBJ1-5,.,TRBV15,TGTGCCACCAGCAGAGGGGGAGGGCGCGGTCAGCCCCAGCATTTT,CATSRGGGRGQPQHF
.,TRBJ1-1,.,TRBV2,TGTGCCAGCCACCCCGGGGGAACTGAAGCTTTCTTT,CASHPGGTEAFF
once,TRBJ2-5,TRBD2,TRBV3-1/TRBV3-2,TGTGCCAGCAGCACCTACGGGGGGAACCAAGAGACCCAGTACTTC,CASSTYGGNQETQYF
.,TRBJ2-3,TRBD2,TRBV7-2,TGTGCCAGCAGCATTAGCGGGGGGGCATCAGATACGCAGTATTTT,CASSISGGASDTQYF
.,TRBJ1-6,.,TRBV7-9,TGTGCCAGCAGCCTTGGGCAGAACCTTAATTCACCCCTCCACTTT,CASSLGQNLNSPLHF
.,TRBJ2-1,.,TRBV21-1,TGTGCCAGCACCGACAGGGGCTCCTACAATGAGCAGTTCTTC,CASTDRGSYNEQFF
.,TRBJ2-5,.,TRBV9,TGTGCCAGCAGCGACCCGGGCAGAGGAGGGGCCCAAGAGACCCAGTACTTC,CASSDPGRGGAQETQYF
.,TRBJ2-2,TRBD1,TRBV6-5,TGTGCCAGCAGGGGACGGACAGGTGGCACCGGGGAGCTGTTTTTT,CASRGRTGGTGELFF
.,TRBJ2-1,.,TRBV19,TGTGCCAGTAGTATAAGGAGGGGGCGGGTCAATGAGCAGTTCTTC,CASSIRRGRVNEQFF
.,TRBJ2-6,TRBD1,TRBV5-1,TGCGCCAGCAGAATACAGGGGGCCGGGGCCAACGTCCTGACTTTC,CASRIQGAGANVLTF
.,TRBJ2-7,.,TRBV4-3,TGCGCCAGCAGCCAAGAACCAGGGCGAGCCGCCTACGAGCAGTACTTC,CASSQEPGRAAYEQYF
.,TRBJ2-2,.,TRBV30,TGTGCCTGGAGTGTATTGGTGGTAAGGGGCACCGGGGAGCTGTTTTTT,CAWSVLVVRGTGELFF
.,TRBJ1-6,TRBD1,TRBV19,TGTGCCAGTACCGTACAGGGGCACATGAACCAACCCCTCCACTTT,CASTVQGHMNQPLHF
.,TRBJ2-4,TRBD1,TRBV6-1,TGTGCCAGCAGTGAGGCGACAGGGTTGACCAAAAACATTCAGTACTTC,CASSEATGLTKNIQYF
.,TRBJ2-3,.,TRBV11-3,TGTGCCAGCAGCTTAGGAGGCACAGATACGCAGTATTTT,CASSLGGTDTQYF
.,TRBJ1-6,.,TRBV6-2/TRBV6-3,TGTGCCAGCAGTCACAGTAGGTCCTCTTCACCCCTCCACTTT,CASSHSRSSSPLHF
once,TRBJ1-3,.,TRBV30,TGTGCCTGGAGTGGGGGACAATCTGGAAACACCATATATTTT,CAWSGGQSGNTIYF
.,TRBJ1-4,.,TRBV5-1,TGCGCCAGCAGCTTGGATCCAGCTAATGAAAAACTGTTTTTT,CASSLDPANEKLFF
.,TRBJ2-3,.,TRBV18,TGTGCCAGCTCACCGGCGAGGGGGACAGATACGCAGTATTTT,CASSPARGTDTQYF
.,TRBJ1-2,.,TRBV5-4,TGTGCCAGCAGCTTGGAGGGGCGTACCGGCTATGGCTACACCTTC,CASSLEGRTGYGYTF
.,TRBJ1-4,TRBD1,TRBV19,TGTGCCAGTAGGCGACAGGGGGCTCATGAAAAACTGTTTTTT,CASRRQGAHEKLFF
.,TRBJ2-2,TRBD1,TRBV7-3,TGTGCCAGCAGAAACACCGGGACAGGGACCGGGGAGCTGTTTTTT,CASRNTGTGTGELFF
.,TRBJ1-2,.,TRBV6-6,TGTGCCAGCAGGGCCGGGACAACGCCTAACTATGGCTACACCTTC,CASRAGTTPNYGYTF
.,TRBJ1-3,TRBD1,TRBV6-5,TGTGCCAGCAGGCCAGGGGGGACTGGAAACACCATATATTTT,CASRPGGTGNTIYF